The T cell receptor (beta chain) described here comes from a study of cytomegalovirus exposure and HLA in healthy donors. Germline CDR1 reads SGHTA; CDR2 reads FQGTGA. V shed 7 bases and J 0 bases; nucleotides not matched to a gene: 10. There are 17 residues in the CDR3. The PCR had 60 Vbeta and 13 Jbeta primers. Generated by immunoSEQ multiplex PCR, the TCRdb table keeps only in-frame clones and is missing some. The repertoire holds around 30,000 clones, with approximately 87% as singletons. The count of this clone is one. Sequenced: PBMCs. The receptor comes from a boy younger than 18 in good health and CMV-seronegative. The J gene is TRBJ2-2, the V gene TRBV7-3; 8 nucleotides match TRBD2. The CDR3 sequence: CASTYVRGGANTGELFF. DNA for the CDR3: TGTGCCAGCACTTATGTTCGGGGGGGTGCGAACACCGGGGAGCTGTTTTTT.